These T cell receptor beta chains were read from a single sample in a study of PD-1 blockade in classical Hodgkin lymphoma. The table came from immunoSEQ multiplex PCR; TCRdb's copy has only in-frame clones and leaves some out. The sample holds tens of thousands of clones, around 80% seen once. Sequenced material: peripheral blood mononuclear cells (PBMCs), taken before the second cycle of nivolumab. These receptors originate from a human donor with classical Hodgkin lymphoma. Both conserved end residues are part of each CDR3. The D gene is left open where the match is weak. Part of the rows lack a size; the others show once, few, many or a class for expanded clones.

>TRBV6-6|.|.|TRBJ2-1
TGTGCCAGCAGTTCGCAGTGGGGCTACAATGAGCAGTTCTTC
CASSSQWGYNEQFF
>TRBV4-3|.|.|TRBJ2-7
TGCGCCAGCAGCCAAGGGGGGCGGGACGAGCAGTACTTC
CASSQGGRDEQYF
>TRBV5-5|.|.|TRBJ1-1
TGTGCCAGCAGCTTAGCTACCAAAGGCGGACCTGAAGCTTTCTTT
CASSLATKGGPEAFF
>TRBV7-8|.|.|TRBJ2-2
TGTGCCAGCAGCCCCGATAGGGGTATCGCCGGGGAGCTGTTTTTT
CASSPDRGIAGELFF
>TRBV29-1|.|.|TRBJ1-2
TGCAGCGTAATCAGCGCGGTCGACTATGGCTACACCTTC
CSVISAVDYGYTF
>TRBV6-5|once|.|TRBJ1-2
TGTGCCAGCAGTTACTCACCCAGTAACTATGGCTACACCTTC
CASSYSPSNYGYTF
>TRBV11-2|.|.|TRBJ2-7
TGTGCCAGCAGCTTAGGCCCTACTAATCCGACCTACGAGCAGTACTTC
CASSLGPTNPTYEQYF
>TRBV9|.|.|TRBJ1-2
TGTGCCAGCAGCGCCTGGGGTACGGTGACAGCCACTAACTATGGCTACACCTTC
CASSAWGTVTATNYGYTF
>TRBV7-8|few|TRBD1|TRBJ2-5
TGTGCCAGCAGCTTAGCAGGGGACAGGGGACAGACCCAGTACTTC
CASSLAGDRGQTQYF
>TRBV7-9|.|.|TRBJ2-3
TGTGCCAGCAGCCCGCTTGGGGCAGATACGCAGTATTTT
CASSPLGADTQYF
>TRBV6-8|once|.|TRBJ2-7
TGTGCCAGCAGTTCCCTCTACGAGCAGTACTTC
CASSSLYEQYF
>TRBV7-2|.|TRBD1|TRBJ1-2
TGTGCCAGCAGCGGATGGGACAGGGGTGACTATGGCTACACCTTC
CASSGWDRGDYGYTF
>TRBV28|.|.|TRBJ1-2
TGTGCCAGCAGAACAACCATGAAGGACTATGGCTACACCTTC
CASRTTMKDYGYTF
>TRBV6-5|.|TRBD1|TRBJ1-4
TGTGCCAGCAGTTCCGGGACAGCAAATGAAAAACTGTTTTTT
CASSSGTANEKLFF
>TRBV19|.|.|TRBJ1-1
TGTGCCAGCTCAATGATCTGGGGGGAGGGTATGAACACTGAAGCTTTCTTT
CASSMIWGEGMNTEAFF
>TRBV9|few|TRBD1|TRBJ1-4
TGTGCCAGCAGCGTAGGCCCTTTACCCGACAGGGGGCTTGATGAAAAACTGTTTTTT
CASSVGPLPDRGLDEKLFF
>TRBV11-2|.|.|TRBJ1-1
TGTGCCAGCAGCCAATACCAGGGTTCCCACACTGAAGCTTTCTTT
CASSQYQGSHTEAFF
>TRBV2|.|.|TRBJ2-5
TGTGCCAGCAGTGAAAGGGCCCGCCAGTACTTC
CASSERARQYF
>TRBV7-9|.|.|TRBJ1-2
TGTGCCAGCAGGTGGACGGAACGGGAAGGCTACACCTTC
CASRWTEREGYTF
>TRBV28|.|.|TRBJ1-4
TGTGCCGGACAAAAGGGAAGTGAAAAACTGTTTTTT
CAGQKGSEKLFF
>TRBV19|.|.|TRBJ1-1
TGTGCCAGTAGTGCGACAGTAATGAACACTGAAGCTTTCTTT
CASSATVMNTEAFF
>TRBV18|.|.|TRBJ2-1
TGTGCCAGCTCACCACCGGGGGGCGCTGAGCAGTTCTTC
CASSPPGGAEQFF
>TRBV28|.|.|TRBJ2-7
TGTGCCAGCAGTTTAGGTGGGTACGAGCAGTACTTC
CASSLGGYEQYF
>TRBV7-3|.|TRBD1|TRBJ2-2
TGTGCCAGCAGCCCGAGGGGGCTAGCGAACACCGGGGAGCTGTTTTTT
CASSPRGLANTGELFF
>TRBV27|.|.|TRBJ1-1
TGTGCCAGCAGTCTTAGCCCGGGGAACACTGAAGCTTTCTTT
CASSLSPGNTEAFF
>TRBV28|.|TRBD1|TRBJ2-1
TGTGCCAGCAGGGGACAGGGGGGCTCCTACAATGAGCAGTTCTTC
CASRGQGGSYNEQFF
>TRBV2|once|.|TRBJ1-3
TGTGCCAGCAGTGATCAGGGACCCGCGAGCACCATATATTTT
CASSDQGPASTIYF